This T cell receptor beta chain was found in a study of blood T cell repertoires in COVID-19. Whole-study context: T cells, B-cell-depleted T cells, or PBMCs supplied cDNA or gDNA.

The authors' processing: The assay estimated nucleated cells by amplifying reference gene primers. Profiling relied on immunoSEQ multiplex PCR, and the TCRdb table lists in-frame clones only, not all of them. V, J and clone size reflect that table, while D and trimming were determined from the DNA. Of approximately 200,000 clones in the sample, approximately 83% were seen once. Per germline, CDR1 SEHNR and CDR2 FQNEAQ (reference sequence). This CDR3 contains 19 residues. Germline trimming cut 4 bases from V and 3 bases from J; bases unmatched to any gene: 15. This clone was found a few times. The sample consisted of peripheral blood. The V gene is TRBV7-9, the J gene TRBJ1-5; 10 bases line up with TRBD1. This TCR was sampled from a woman aged 45-60 years with acute or convalescent COVID-19. The CDR3 nucleotides are TGTGCCAGCAGCTCAGACCGGGACAGGGGATTGTGGGTCAATCAGCCCCAGCATTTT. It codes for CASSSDRDRGLWVNQPQHF.